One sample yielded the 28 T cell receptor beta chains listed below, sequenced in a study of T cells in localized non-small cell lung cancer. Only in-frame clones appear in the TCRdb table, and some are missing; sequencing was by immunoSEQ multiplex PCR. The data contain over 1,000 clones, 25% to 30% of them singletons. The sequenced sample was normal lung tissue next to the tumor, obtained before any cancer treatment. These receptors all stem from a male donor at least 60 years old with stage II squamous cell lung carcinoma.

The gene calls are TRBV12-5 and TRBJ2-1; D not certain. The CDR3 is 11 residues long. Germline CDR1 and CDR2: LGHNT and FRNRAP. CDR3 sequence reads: CASTQYNEQFF. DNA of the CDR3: TGTGCCAGCACCCAGTACAATGAGCAGTTCTTC.

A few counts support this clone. The chain's CDR3 is CASSMSSINNEQFF. CDR3 DNA: TGTGCCAGTAGTATGTCCTCCATCAACAATGAGCAGTTCTTC. The V gene is TRBV19, the J gene TRBJ2-1, with unresolved D. The CDR3 consists of 14 residues. Trimming left V 3 bases short and J 5 bases short, with 11 bases between. The germline V gene encodes CDR1 LNHDA and CDR2 SQIVND (reference sequence). Together with reference TRBV19 and TRBJ2-1, the CDR3 gives the full variable domain: DGGITQSPKYLFRKEGQNVTLSCEQNLNHDAMYWYRQDPGQGLRLIYYSQIVNDFQKGDIAEGYSVSREKKESFPLTVTSAQKNPTAFYLCASSMSSINNEQFFGPGTRLTVL.

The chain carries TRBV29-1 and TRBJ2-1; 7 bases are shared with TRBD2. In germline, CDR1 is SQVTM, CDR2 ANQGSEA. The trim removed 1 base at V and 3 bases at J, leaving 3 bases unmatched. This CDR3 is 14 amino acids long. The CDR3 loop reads CSVEAAGVYNEQFF. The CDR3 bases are TGCAGCGTTGAAGCGGCGGGGGTCTACAATGAGCAGTTCTTC.

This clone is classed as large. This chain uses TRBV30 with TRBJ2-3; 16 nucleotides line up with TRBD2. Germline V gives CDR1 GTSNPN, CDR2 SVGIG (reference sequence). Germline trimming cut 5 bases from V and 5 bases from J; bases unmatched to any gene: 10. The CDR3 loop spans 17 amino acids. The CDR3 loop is CAWAGTSGGAGIDTQYF. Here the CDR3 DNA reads TGTGCCTGGGCCGGGACTAGCGGGGGGGCCGGGATAGATACGCAGTATTTT.

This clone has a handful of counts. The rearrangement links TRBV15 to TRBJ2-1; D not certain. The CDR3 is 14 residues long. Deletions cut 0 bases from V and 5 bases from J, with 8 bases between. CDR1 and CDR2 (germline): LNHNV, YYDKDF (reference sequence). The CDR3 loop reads CATSRENSNNEQFF. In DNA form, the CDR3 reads TGTGCCACCAGCAGAGAAAACAGCAACAATGAGCAGTTCTTC.

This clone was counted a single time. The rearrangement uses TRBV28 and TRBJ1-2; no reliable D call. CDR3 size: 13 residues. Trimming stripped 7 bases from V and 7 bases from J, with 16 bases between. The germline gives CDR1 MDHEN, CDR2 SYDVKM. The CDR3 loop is CASTLIRVGGYTF. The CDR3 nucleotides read TGTGCCAGCACCTTAATAAGAGTGGGTGGCTACACCTTC.

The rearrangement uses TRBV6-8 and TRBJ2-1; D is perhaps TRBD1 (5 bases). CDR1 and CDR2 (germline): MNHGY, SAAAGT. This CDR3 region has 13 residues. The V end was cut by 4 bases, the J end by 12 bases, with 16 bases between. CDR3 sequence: CASSLNQAGRQFF. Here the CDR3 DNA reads TGTGCCAGCAGTTTGAACCAGGCAGGGCGGCAGTTCTTC.

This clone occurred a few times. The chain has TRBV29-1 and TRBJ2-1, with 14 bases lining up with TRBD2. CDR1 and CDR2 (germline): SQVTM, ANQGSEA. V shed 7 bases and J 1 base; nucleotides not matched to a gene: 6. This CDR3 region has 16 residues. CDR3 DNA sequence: TGCAGCGCCGGGACTAGCGGGAGAAGGTCCTACAATGAGCAGTTCTTC. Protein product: CSAGTSGRRSYNEQFF.

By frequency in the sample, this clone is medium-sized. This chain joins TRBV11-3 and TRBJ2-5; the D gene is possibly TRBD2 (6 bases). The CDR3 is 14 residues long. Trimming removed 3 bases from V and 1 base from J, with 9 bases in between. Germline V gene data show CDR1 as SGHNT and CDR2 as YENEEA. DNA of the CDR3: TGTGCCAGCAGCTTGGCCGGGGGCCAAGAGACCCAGTACTTC. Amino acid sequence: CASSLAGGQETQYF.

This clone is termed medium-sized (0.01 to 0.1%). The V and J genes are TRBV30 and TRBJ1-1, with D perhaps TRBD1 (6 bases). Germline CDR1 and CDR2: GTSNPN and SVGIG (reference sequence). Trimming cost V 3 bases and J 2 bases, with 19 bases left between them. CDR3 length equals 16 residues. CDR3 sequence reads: CAWSGASTGANTEAFF. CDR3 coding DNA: TGTGCCTGGAGCGGAGCCTCGACAGGAGCAAACACTGAAGCTTTCTTT. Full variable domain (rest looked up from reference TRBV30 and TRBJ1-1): SQTIHQWPATLVQPVGSPLSLECTVEGTSNPNLYWYRQAAGRGLQLLFYSVGIGQISSEVPQNLSASRPQDRQFILSSKKLLLSDSGFYLCAWSGASTGANTEAFFGQGTRLTVV.

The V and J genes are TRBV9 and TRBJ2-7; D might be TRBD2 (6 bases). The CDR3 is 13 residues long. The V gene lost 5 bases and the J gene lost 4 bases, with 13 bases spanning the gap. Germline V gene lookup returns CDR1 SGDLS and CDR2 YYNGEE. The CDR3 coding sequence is TGTGCCAGCAGTGAATCACTAGCTTACGAGCAGTACTTC. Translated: CASSESLAYEQYF. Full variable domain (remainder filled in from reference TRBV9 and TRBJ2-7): DSGVTQTPKHLITATGQRVTLRCSPRSGDLSVYWYQQSLDQGLQFLIQYYNGEERAKGNILERFSAQQFPDLHSELNLSSLELGDSALYFCASSESLAYEQYFGPGTRLTVT.

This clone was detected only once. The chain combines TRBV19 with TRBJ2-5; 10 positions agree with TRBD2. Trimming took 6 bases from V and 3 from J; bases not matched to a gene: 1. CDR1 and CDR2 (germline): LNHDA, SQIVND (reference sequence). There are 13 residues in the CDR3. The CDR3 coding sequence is TGTGCCAGTAGGCTAGCGGGGGAAGAGACCCAGTACTTC. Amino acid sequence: CASRLAGEETQYF.

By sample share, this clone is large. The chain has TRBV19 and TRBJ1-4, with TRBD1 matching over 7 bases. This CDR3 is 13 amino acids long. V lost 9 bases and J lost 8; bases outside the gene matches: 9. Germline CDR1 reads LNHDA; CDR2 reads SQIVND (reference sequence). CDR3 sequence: CASQQGIYEKLFF. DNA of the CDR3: TGTGCCAGCCAACAGGGGATATACGAAAAACTGTTTTTT.

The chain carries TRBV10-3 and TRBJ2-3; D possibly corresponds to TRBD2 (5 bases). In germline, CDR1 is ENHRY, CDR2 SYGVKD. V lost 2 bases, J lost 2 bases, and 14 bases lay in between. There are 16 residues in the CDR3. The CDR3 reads CAISETERTLTDTQYF. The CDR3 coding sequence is TGTGCCATCAGTGAGACAGAGCGGACCCTCACAGATACGCAGTATTTT.

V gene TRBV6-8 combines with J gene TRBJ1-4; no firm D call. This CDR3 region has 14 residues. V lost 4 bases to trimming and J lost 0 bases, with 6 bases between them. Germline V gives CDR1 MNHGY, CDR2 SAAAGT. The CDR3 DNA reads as TGTGCCAGCAGTTCGGGCGCAACTAATGAAAAACTGTTTTTT. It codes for CASSSGATNEKLFF.

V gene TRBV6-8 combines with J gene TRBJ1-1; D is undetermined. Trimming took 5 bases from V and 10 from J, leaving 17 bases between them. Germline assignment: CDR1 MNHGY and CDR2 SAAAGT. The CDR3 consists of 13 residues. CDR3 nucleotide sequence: TGTGCCAGCAGTACCCCCGGGTCGAGGGTAGCTTTCTTT. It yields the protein CASSTPGSRVAFF.

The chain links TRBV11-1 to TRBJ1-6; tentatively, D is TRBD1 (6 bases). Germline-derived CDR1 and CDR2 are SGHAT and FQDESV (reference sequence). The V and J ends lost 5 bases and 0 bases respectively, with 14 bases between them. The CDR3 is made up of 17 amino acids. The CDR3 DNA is TGTGCCAGCAGCAAAGGACAGTTTTACTCCTATAATTCACCCCTCCACTTT. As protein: CASSKGQFYSYNSPLHF.

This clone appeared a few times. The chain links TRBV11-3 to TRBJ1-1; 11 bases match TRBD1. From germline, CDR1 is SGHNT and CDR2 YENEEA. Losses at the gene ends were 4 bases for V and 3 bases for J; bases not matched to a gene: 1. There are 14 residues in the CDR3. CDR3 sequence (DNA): TGTGCCAGCAGCTGGACAGGGGGCTACACTGAAGCTTTCTTT. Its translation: CASSWTGGYTEAFF.

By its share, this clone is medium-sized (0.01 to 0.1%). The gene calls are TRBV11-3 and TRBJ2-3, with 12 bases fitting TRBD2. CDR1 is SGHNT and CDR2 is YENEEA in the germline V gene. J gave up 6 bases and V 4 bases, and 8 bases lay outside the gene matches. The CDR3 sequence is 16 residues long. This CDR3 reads CASSSTLAGGRDTQYF. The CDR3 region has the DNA TGTGCCAGCAGCTCGACGCTAGCGGGGGGGCGTGATACGCAGTATTTT.

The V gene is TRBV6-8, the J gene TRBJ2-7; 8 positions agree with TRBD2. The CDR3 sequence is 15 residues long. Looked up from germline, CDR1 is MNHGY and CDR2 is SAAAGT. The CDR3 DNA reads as TGTGCCATCAGTGTTTTGGCCGGCGCGGGGGGCGAGCAGTACGTC. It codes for CAISVLAGAGGEQYV.

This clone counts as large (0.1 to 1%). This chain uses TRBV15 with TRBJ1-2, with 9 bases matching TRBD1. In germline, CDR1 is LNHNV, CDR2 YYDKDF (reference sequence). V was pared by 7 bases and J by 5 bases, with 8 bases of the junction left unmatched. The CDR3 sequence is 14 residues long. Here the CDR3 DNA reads TGTGCCACCAAAAGGACAGGGGAAAATTATGGCTACACCTTC. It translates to CATKRTGENYGYTF.

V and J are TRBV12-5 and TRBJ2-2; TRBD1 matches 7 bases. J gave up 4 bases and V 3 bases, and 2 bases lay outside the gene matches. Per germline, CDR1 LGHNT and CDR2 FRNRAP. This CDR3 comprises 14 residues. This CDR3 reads CASGLGGTTGELFF. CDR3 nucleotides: TGTGCTAGTGGTTTAGGGGGCACCACCGGGGAGCTGTTTTTT.

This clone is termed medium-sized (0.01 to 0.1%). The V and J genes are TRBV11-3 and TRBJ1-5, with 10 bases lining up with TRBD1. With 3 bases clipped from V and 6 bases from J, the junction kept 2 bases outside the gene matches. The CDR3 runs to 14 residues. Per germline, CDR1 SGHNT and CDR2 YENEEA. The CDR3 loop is CASSLDRGVQPQHF. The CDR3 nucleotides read TGTGCCAGCAGCTTGGACAGGGGGGTTCAGCCCCAGCATTTT.

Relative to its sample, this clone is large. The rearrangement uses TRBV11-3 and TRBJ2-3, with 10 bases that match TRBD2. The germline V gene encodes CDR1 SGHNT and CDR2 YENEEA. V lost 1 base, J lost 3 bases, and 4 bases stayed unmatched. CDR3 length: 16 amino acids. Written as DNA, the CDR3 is TGTGCCAGCAGCTTAGGCCATAGCGGGGGGACAGATACGCAGTATTTT. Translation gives CASSLGHSGGTDTQYF.

CDR3 protein: CATSRGQVENEQFF. Here the CDR3 DNA reads TGTGCCACCAGCAGAGGCCAGGTAGAGAATGAGCAGTTCTTC. V is TRBV15 and J is TRBJ2-1, with no clear D. Between the trimmed V and J ends, which lost 1 base and 7 bases, there was a span of 11 bases. The germline V gene has CDR1 LNHNV and CDR2 YYDKDF (reference sequence). This CDR3 is built from 14 residues.

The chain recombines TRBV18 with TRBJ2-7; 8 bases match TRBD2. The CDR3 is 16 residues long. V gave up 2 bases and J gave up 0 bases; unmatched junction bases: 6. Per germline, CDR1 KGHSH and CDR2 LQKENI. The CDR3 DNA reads TGTGCCAGCTCACCAGGATACGGGAGGGTCTCCTACGAGCAGTACTTC. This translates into CASSPGYGRVSYEQYF. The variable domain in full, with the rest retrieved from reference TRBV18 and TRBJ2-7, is NAGVMQNPRHLVRRRGQEARLRCSPMKGHSHVYWYRQLPEEGLKFMVYLQKENIIDESGMPKERFSAEFPKEGPSILRIQQVVRGDSAAYFCASSPGYGRVSYEQYFGPGTRLTVT.

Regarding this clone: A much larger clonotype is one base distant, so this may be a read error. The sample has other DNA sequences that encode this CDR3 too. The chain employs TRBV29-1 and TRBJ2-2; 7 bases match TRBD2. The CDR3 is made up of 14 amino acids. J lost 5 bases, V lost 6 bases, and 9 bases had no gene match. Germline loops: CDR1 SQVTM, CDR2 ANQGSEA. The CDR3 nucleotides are TGCAGCGTGGGGAGGGGCGGGACTACCGGGGAGCTGTTTTTT. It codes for CSVGRGGTTGELFF.

The CDR3 is CATSSGATNEKLFF. DNA for the CDR3: TGTGCCACCAGCAGTGGCGCAACTAATGAAAAACTGTTTTTT. This rearrangement joins TRBV15 to TRBJ1-4; D is uncertain. The CDR3 has 14 amino acids. Between the trimmed V and J ends, which lost 3 bases and 0 bases, there was a span of 5 bases. Germline loops: CDR1 LNHNV, CDR2 YYDKDF (reference sequence).